The 29 T cell receptor beta chains reported below all come from one sample, sequenced in a study of blood T cell repertoires in COVID-19. TCRdb's copy holds only in-frame clones and misses some; the assay was immunoSEQ multiplex PCR. The sample has about 350,000 clones, around nine tenths seen once. Sequenced material: peripheral blood. All receptors come from a woman aged 70-85 years with COVID-19, enrolled during active disease.

On this clone itself: The same CDR3 also results from other DNA sequences found in this sample. The V and J genes are TRBV13 and TRBJ1-1, with D possibly TRBD1 on 5 matching bases. V was pared by 3 bases and J by 1 base, with 9 bases between. The CDR3 covers 14 residues. Per germline, CDR1 PRHDT and CDR2 FYEKMQ (reference sequence). This CDR3 is CASSFRQPNTEAFF. The CDR3 nucleotides read TGTGCCAGCAGCTTTAGACAGCCGAACACTGAAGCTTTCTTT.

This clone was detected once. The chain couples TRBV7-9 to TRBJ2-7; TRBD2 aligns across 10 bases. V was clipped by 6 bases and J by 7 bases; unmatched bases: 15. Germline CDR1 is SEHNR and CDR2 is FQNEAQ (reference sequence). The CDR3 has 16 amino acids. This chain's CDR3 is CASREGSSGGHGEQYF. In DNA form, the CDR3 reads TGTGCCAGCAGGGAGGGCTCTAGCGGGGGCCATGGAGAGCAGTACTTC.

For this clone: Distinct nucleotide sequences in the sample also encode this CDR3. The V and J genes are TRBV29-1 and TRBJ1-2; 9 positions match TRBD1. Per germline, CDR1 SQVTM and CDR2 ANQGSEA. V was clipped by 4 bases and J by 6 bases; unmatched bases: 0. The CDR3 contains 11 residues. The CDR3 protein is CSVGTGDGYTF. In DNA form, the CDR3 reads TGCAGCGTTGGGACAGGGGATGGCTACACCTTC.

J is TRBJ2-1 and V is TRBV9, with 8 nucleotides matching TRBD1. This CDR3 has 15 residues. CDR1 and CDR2 (germline): SGDLS, YYNGEE. V lost 0 bases to trimming and J lost 4 bases; unmatched junction nucleotides: 3. The DNA for the CDR3 is TGTGCCAGCAGCGTAGAGGGACAGGCGTACAATGAGCAGTTCTTC. Translating gives CASSVEGQAYNEQFF.

The gene calls are TRBV28 and TRBJ1-5, with D perhaps TRBD1 (6 bases). Germline loops: CDR1 MDHEN, CDR2 SYDVKM. Trimming removed 4 bases at V and 4 bases at J, with 11 bases between. The CDR3 covers 14 residues. The chain's CDR3 is CASSSGTPNQPQHF. DNA of the CDR3: TGTGCCAGCAGTTCCGGGACACCTAATCAGCCCCAGCATTTT.

The V and J genes are TRBV19 and TRBJ1-5; TRBD1 agrees at 10 bases. The CDR3 runs to 15 residues. CDR1 is LNHDA, CDR2 SQIVND, per germline (reference sequence). The ends lost 6 bases at V and 7 bases at J; junction bases unmatched: 9. The CDR3 loop reads CASRSTGGSGQPQHF. In DNA, the CDR3 is TGTGCCAGTAGGTCGACAGGGGGCTCAGGACAGCCCCAGCATTTT.

The rearrangement uses TRBV27 and TRBJ1-1, with 7 positions matching TRBD1. The germline gives CDR1 MNHEY, CDR2 SMNVEV (reference sequence). CDR3 size: 13 residues. V lost 5 bases and J lost 4; bases outside the gene matches: 4. CDR3 residues: CASSLDRATEAFF. The CDR3 nucleotides are TGTGCCAGCAGTCTTGACAGGGCCACTGAAGCTTTCTTT.

The chain links TRBV7-8 to TRBJ1-2; 8 bases fit TRBD1. This CDR3 is built from 13 residues. Germline V CDR1 and CDR2: SGHVS, FQNEAQ. V was pared by 6 bases and J by 8 bases, with 8 bases of the junction left unmatched. Here the CDR3 reads CASSSGQGGGYTF. Here the CDR3 DNA reads TGTGCCAGCAGTTCCGGACAGGGAGGAGGCTACACCTTC.

The V call is TRBV4-3, the J call TRBJ2-2; a weak D match, TRBD2 (7 bases). V dropped 1 base and J dropped 7 bases, with 16 bases sitting between them. CDR1 LGHNA and CDR2 YSLEER come from the germline V gene. The CDR3 is 16 residues long. The CDR3 nucleotides read TGCGCCAGCAGCCAAGCTCGGGGGGCCAGTGGCGGGGAGCTGTTTTTT. Translated, it gives CASSQARGASGGELFF.

V and J are TRBV6-1 and TRBJ1-2, with D uncertain. V gave up 3 bases and J gave up 4 bases, with 6 bases separating them. Germline CDR1 MNHNS, CDR2 SASEGT. CDR3 length: 12 amino acids. The CDR3 bases are TGTGCCAGCAGTGATCTGGCCTATGGCTACACCTTC. Translation gives CASSDLAYGYTF.

The V and J genes are TRBV6-5 and TRBJ2-1, with D hard to call. Germline CDR1 MNHEY, CDR2 SVGAGI. The V end was cut by 4 bases, the J end by 8 bases, with 6 bases between. The CDR3 loop spans 11 amino acids. CDR3 sequence: CASSSVYEQFF. As DNA, the CDR3 is TGTGCCAGCAGTTCCGTCTATGAGCAGTTCTTC.

The gene calls are TRBV28 and TRBJ1-5; D remains unclear. Trimming stripped 3 bases from V and 4 bases from J, with 16 bases between. CDR1 and CDR2 (germline): MDHEN, SYDVKM. The CDR3 loop spans 16 amino acids. The CDR3 protein is CASSFFPGLVNQPQHF. CDR3 nucleotides: TGTGCCAGCAGTTTCTTCCCGGGTCTCGTTAATCAGCCCCAGCATTTT.

CDR3 region: CATEEGGGQPQHF. CDR3 coding DNA: TGTGCCACCGAAGAAGGGGGCGGTCAGCCCCAGCATTTT. The rearrangement links TRBV24-1 to TRBJ1-5, with 7 bases matching TRBD1. CDR1 KGHDR and CDR2 SFDVKD come from the germline V gene. The CDR3 length is 13 residues. V was clipped by 9 bases and J by 6 bases; unmatched bases: 7.

The V gene is TRBV14, the J gene TRBJ1-1, with TRBD1 identical over 11 bases. From germline, CDR1 is SGHDN and CDR2 FVKESK. After removal of 4 bases from V and 7 bases from J, the junction contained 5 bases not matched to a gene. There are 14 residues in the CDR3. The chain's CDR3 is CASSRTGGLGEAFF. The DNA for the CDR3 is TGTGCCAGCAGCCGGACAGGGGGCTTAGGTGAAGCTTTCTTT.

This sequence joins TRBV5-1 and TRBJ1-1, with TRBD1 identical over 7 bases. CDR1 and CDR2 (germline): SGHRS, YFSETQ. Trimming removed 4 bases from V and 0 bases from J; junction bases left unmatched: 6. This CDR3 has 15 residues. CDR3 DNA sequence: TGCGCCAGCAGCGGGAGACAGGGCGTGAACACTGAAGCTTTCTTT. Protein: CASSGRQGVNTEAFF.

The chain uses TRBV14 and TRBJ2-5, with D maybe TRBD2 (5 bases). CDR3 length equals 16 residues. Trimming cost V 5 bases and J 2 bases, with 18 bases left between them. The germline CDR1 and CDR2 sequences are SGHDN and FVKESK. The CDR3 DNA is TGTGCCAGCAGCTGGGGAGTCCCAGGACCTCAAGAGACCCAGTACTTC. Encoded protein: CASSWGVPGPQETQYF.

J is TRBJ1-2 and V is TRBV4-1; D is uncertain. Germline V gene data show CDR1 as MGHRA and CDR2 as YSYEKL. The length of the CDR3 is 15 residues. Between the trimmed V and J ends, which lost 1 base and 4 bases, there was a span of 13 bases. The CDR3 nucleotides read TGCGCCAGCAGCCAAGCCTCCGCGAGCCCCTATGGCTACACCTTC. It encodes CASSQASASPYGYTF.

The chain couples TRBV18 to TRBJ2-3, with 7 bases matching TRBD1. CDR1 and CDR2 from the germline V gene are KGHSH and LQKENI. V trimming: 6 bases; J trimming: 4 bases; junction bases outside the gene matches: 4. This CDR3 region has 13 residues. The CDR3 DNA sequence: TGTGCCAGCTCTTTACAGGGGTCAGATACGCAGTATTTT. This translates into CASSLQGSDTQYF.

The genes are TRBV18 and TRBJ1-1; D is possibly TRBD1 (5 bases). V was shortened by 2 bases and J by 1 base, with 8 bases between the two germline ends. The CDR3 totals 14 residues. CDR1 and CDR2 from the germline V gene are KGHSH and LQKENI. The CDR3 DNA sequence: TGTGCCAGCTCACCAGACACAGGGAACACTGAAGCTTTCTTT. Its protein product is CASSPDTGNTEAFF. Filled out from reference TRBV18 and TRBJ1-1, the complete variable domain reads NAGVMQNPRHLVRRRGQEARLRCSPMKGHSHVYWYRQLPEEGLKFMVYLQKENIIDESGMPKERFSAEFPKEGPSILRIQQVVRGDSAAYFCASSPDTGNTEAFFGQGTRLTVV.

CDR3: CASSMIGVGNTIYF. The DNA for the CDR3 is TGTGCCAGTAGTATGATCGGGGTTGGAAACACCATATATTTT. This rearrangement joins TRBV19 to TRBJ1-3; no clear D. CDR3 length: 14 amino acids. V shed 3 bases and J shed 3 bases, with 9 bases lying between them. Per the germline V gene, CDR1 is LNHDA and CDR2 is SQIVND (reference sequence).

The chain's CDR3 is CSASFANYGYTF. The CDR3 bases are TGCAGTGCTAGTTTCGCTAACTATGGCTACACCTTC. The chain couples TRBV20-1 to TRBJ1-2; D is unclear. V lost 3 bases, J lost 0 bases, and 5 bases lay in between. Germline values: CDR1 DFQATT, CDR2 SNEGSKA (reference sequence). The length of the CDR3 is 12 residues.

The V call is TRBV14, the J call TRBJ1-1; TRBD1 is a possible D gene (6 bases). The CDR3 has 13 amino acids. CDR1 and CDR2 from the germline V gene are SGHDN and FVKESK. Trimming cost V 1 base and J 9 bases, with 12 bases left between them. This CDR3 is CASSQVGRGKAFF. The DNA of the CDR3 is TGTGCCAGCAGCCAAGTGGGCAGGGGTAAAGCTTTCTTT.

The chain carries TRBV19 and TRBJ1-1, with 10 positions matching TRBD1. The CDR3 is made up of 13 amino acids. In germline, CDR1 is LNHDA, CDR2 SQIVND (reference sequence). With V trimmed by 7 bases and J by 4 bases, 3 bases remained unmatched. The DNA for the CDR3 is TGTGCCAGTATTGACAGGGGGCCCACTGAAGCTTTCTTT. Residues: CASIDRGPTEAFF.

The chain uses TRBV10-3 and TRBJ1-1; TRBD1 matches at 8 bases. Germline assignment: CDR1 ENHRY and CDR2 SYGVKD. CDR3 length: 14 amino acids. The trim removed 7 bases at V and 5 bases at J, leaving 9 bases unmatched. CDR3 nucleotide sequence: TGTGCCATCAACGAAGGACAGGGTAGGACTGAAGCTTTCTTT. Translating gives CAINEGQGRTEAFF.

V and J are TRBV7-2 and TRBJ2-2; D possibly corresponds to TRBD2 (5 bases). Germline V CDR1 and CDR2: SGHTA, FQGNSA. V shed 2 bases and J shed 4 bases, with 14 bases lying between them. This CDR3 region has 16 residues. CDR3 DNA: TGTGCCAGCAGCTTATGGTACAGCGGAAGCACCGGGGAGCTGTTTTTT. Protein: CASSLWYSGSTGELFF.

As DNA, the CDR3 is TGTGCCAGCAGTTTCATGGGACCGGGACAGGGCGTCGGCTACACCTTC. It translates to CASSFMGPGQGVGYTF. This chain links TRBV28 with TRBJ1-2; 9 bases are a match to TRBD1. This CDR3 comprises 16 residues. J lost 8 bases, V lost 3 bases, and 13 bases had no gene match. The germline V gene has CDR1 MDHEN and CDR2 SYDVKM.

V is TRBV13 and J is TRBJ1-1, with 8 positions matching TRBD1. Germline CDR1 is PRHDT and CDR2 is FYEKMQ (reference sequence). The length of the CDR3 is 14 residues. V lost 5 bases, J lost 3 bases, and 5 bases stayed unmatched. In DNA, the CDR3 is TGTGCCAGCAGCCAAGGACAGGGCGACACTGAAGCTTTCTTT. This encodes CASSQGQGDTEAFF.

CDR3 protein: CASSPLSSSYEQYF. Here the CDR3 DNA reads TGTGCCAGCAGCCCTTTGAGTAGCTCCTACGAGCAGTACTTC. The chain employs TRBV5-6 and TRBJ2-7; D uncertain. Deletions cut 4 bases from V and 0 bases from J, with 11 bases between. The CDR3 length is 14 residues. Germline V CDR1 and CDR2: SGHDT, YYEEEE.

The chain recombines TRBV19 with TRBJ1-1; 7 bases map to TRBD1. The CDR3 extends over 14 amino acids. Germline V gives CDR1 LNHDA, CDR2 SQIVND (reference sequence). Unmatched junction bases numbered 6, after V lost 7 bases and J lost 1 base. CDR3 residues: CASNKGQTNTEAFF. CDR3 coding DNA: TGTGCCAGTAATAAGGGACAGACGAACACTGAAGCTTTCTTT.